The entry below describes one TCR beta chain. Donors consisted of healthy bone marrow donors. This sample is drawn from a study of cytomegalovirus exposure and HLA in healthy donors. The overall study: Some 85 million unique TCRs, all from HLA-typed donors, were included in an early release of the data.

Trimming left V 3 bases short and J 9 bases short, with 6 bases between. CDR1 is SGHTA and CDR2 is FQGNSA in the germline V gene. This CDR3 comprises 11 residues. Both 60 Vbeta primers and 13 Jbeta primers went into the PCR. Sequenced by immunoSEQ multiplex PCR; TCRdb stores in-frame clones only, minus some. Among about 120,000 clones listed, around three quarters were seen once. What was sequenced was PBMCs. This TCR derives from a woman in her thirties in good health and CMV-seropositive. The chain recombines TRBV7-2 with TRBJ2-1; D uncertain. Written as DNA, the CDR3 is TGTGCCAGCAGCTTGCGAGGTGAGCAGTTCTTC. Its translation is CASSLRGEQFF.